This T cell receptor beta chain emerged from a study of blood T cell repertoires in COVID-19. Overall study context: COVID-19 samples collected from the United States, Italy and Spain covered acute and convalescent phases.

Data came from immunoSEQ multiplex PCR; TCRdb stores just in-frame clones and leaves some out. Of fewer than 200,000 clones listed, around 86% are singletons. Seattle participants joined during active infection and were tracked over time. CDR3 length: 17 amino acids. With V trimmed by 5 bases and J by 4 bases, 9 bases remained unmatched. Germline V CDR1 and CDR2: SGHTA, FQGNSA. Sequenced input: peripheral blood. V gene TRBV7-2 combines with J gene TRBJ2-2; TRBD2 matches 11 bases. The TCR was taken from a woman in her 70s with COVID-19, enrolled during active disease. Written as DNA, the CDR3 is TGTGCCAGCAGCCTCCCAACGACTAGCGGGATCACCGGGGAGCTGTTTTTT. Its translation: CASSLPTTSGITGELFF. The complete variable domain, with remaining parts taken from reference TRBV7-2 and TRBJ2-2, reads GAGVSQSPSNKVTEKGKDVELRCDPISGHTALYWYRQSLGQGLEFLIYFQGNSAPDKSGLPSDRFSAERTGGSVSTLTIQRTQQEDSAVYLCASSLPTTSGITGELFFGEGSRLTVL.